This T cell receptor (beta chain) originates from a study of siplizumab effects on memory and regulatory T cells (dated 2019 in TCRdb). Looking at the study overall: The study examined how the anti-CD2 antibody siplizumab affects alloreactive T-cell subsets in allogeneic mixed lymphocyte reactions built from human PBMCs.

Remarks on this clone: The antigen it binds to is not known. Per-nucleotide qualities are absent, and no much larger clonotype sits a single base away.

The full study reports these points: The cumulative frequency of alloreactive sequences traceable to unstimulated CD4+ memory T cells was significantly reduced by siplizumab. Among mappable alloreactive CD4+ clones, the Treg-derived fraction averaged approximately 72% with siplizumab versus 25% to 30% in control reactions. Because sequences at frequencies below about 10^-5 were poorly captured, only a minor fraction of alloreactive clones could be mapped back to unstimulated subsets. Compared with memory T cells, unstimulated naive T cells appeared more diverse, and naive cells seemed to make a substantial contribution to the alloresponse. A naive or memory phenotype could not be assigned to roughly 80-95% of proliferating CD4+ or CD8+ clones. Whether proliferating Tregs from siplizumab cultures actually had suppressive function was not functionally confirmed.

Sorted unstimulated T cells and proliferating T cells recovered from mixed lymphocyte reactions were subjected to TCRbeta CDR3 sequencing. Fresh whole blood from around 11 HLA-typed healthy donors was used to isolate PBMCs. The library was prepared using the immunoSEQ multiplex PCR assay. Each sample had 90,000 to 100,000 TCR templates assayed by the deep sequencing platform. Genomic DNA extracted from sorted T cells was used for TCRbeta CDR3 sequencing. In the source study's methods: Clonal analysis of TCRbeta CDR3 data was done in the R programming language. Alloreactive CD4+ and CD8+ clones were defined by comparing unstimulated samples with post-reaction CFSE-low samples. Regulatory or non-regulatory origin of alloreactive CD4+ clones was assigned by matching sequences to the sorted unstimulated Treg and non-Treg repertoires. Imported from immuneACCESS, the table was reduced by TCRdb to in-frame sequences with V and J called. These copies leave out some clones; in studies compared against another copy, an unresolved V gene accounts for under half, and the cause of the remainder is not known. That table is the source of V, J and clone size, and D and trimming were worked out from the DNA. A total of 80,000 to 95,000 clones appear in this sample, approximately 95% of them only once. Together, the top ten hold roughly 20% of the sample.

CDR1 SEHNR and CDR2 FQNEAQ were looked up in the germline V gene (reference sequence). Spanning cysteine to phenylalanine, the CDR3 consists of 14 amino acids. The entry retains the CDR3 DNA only, 42 bases that are in frame from base 1. Trimming takes 5 bases off V and 3 bases off J; junction bases not matched to a gene: 4. This chain joins TRBV7-9 to TRBJ1-2, and 9 bases in between align with TRBD1. The source material was CD8+ T cells sorted from blood. The sequence was collected from a human donor in good health. The bases are TGTGCCAGCAGCATACAGGGGGCCCACTATGGCTACACCTTC. Translation gives CASSIQGAHYGYTF.